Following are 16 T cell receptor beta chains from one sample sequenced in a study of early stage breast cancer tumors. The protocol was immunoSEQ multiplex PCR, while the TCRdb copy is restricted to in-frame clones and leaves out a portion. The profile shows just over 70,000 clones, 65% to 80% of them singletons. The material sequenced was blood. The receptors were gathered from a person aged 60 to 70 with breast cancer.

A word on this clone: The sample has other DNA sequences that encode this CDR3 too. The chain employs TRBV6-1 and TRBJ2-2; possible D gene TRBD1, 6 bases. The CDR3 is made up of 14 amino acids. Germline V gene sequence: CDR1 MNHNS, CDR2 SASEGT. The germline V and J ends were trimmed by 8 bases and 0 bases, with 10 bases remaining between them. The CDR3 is CASRGGANTGELFF. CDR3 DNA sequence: TGTGCCAGCCGAGGGGGAGCGAACACCGGGGAGCTGTTTTTT.

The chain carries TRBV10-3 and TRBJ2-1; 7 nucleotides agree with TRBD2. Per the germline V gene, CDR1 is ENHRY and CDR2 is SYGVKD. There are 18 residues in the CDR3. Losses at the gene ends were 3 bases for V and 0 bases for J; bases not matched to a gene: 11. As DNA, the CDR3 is TGTGCCATCAGTGACCTAATGAAAGCGGGGACCTCCTACAATGAGCAGTTCTTC. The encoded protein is CAISDLMKAGTSYNEQFF.

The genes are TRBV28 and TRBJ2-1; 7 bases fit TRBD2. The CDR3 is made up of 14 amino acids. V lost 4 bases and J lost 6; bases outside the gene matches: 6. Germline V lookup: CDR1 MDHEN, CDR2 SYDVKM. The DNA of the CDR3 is TGTGCCAGCAGTTATTCCGGGACTACCAATGAGCAGTTCTTC. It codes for CASSYSGTTNEQFF.

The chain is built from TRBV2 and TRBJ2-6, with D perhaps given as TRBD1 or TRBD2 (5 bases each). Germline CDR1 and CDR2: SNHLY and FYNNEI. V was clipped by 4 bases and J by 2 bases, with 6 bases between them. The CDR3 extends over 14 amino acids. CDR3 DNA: TGTGCCAGCAGTGGGGACGCTGGGGCCAACGTCCTGACTTTC. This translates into CASSGDAGANVLTF.

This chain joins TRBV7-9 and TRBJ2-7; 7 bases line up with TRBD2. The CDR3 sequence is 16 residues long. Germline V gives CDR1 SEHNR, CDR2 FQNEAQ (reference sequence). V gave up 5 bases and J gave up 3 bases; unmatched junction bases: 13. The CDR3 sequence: CASSHSLANADYEQYF. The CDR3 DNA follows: TGTGCCAGCAGCCATTCACTAGCGAACGCAGACTACGAGCAGTACTTC. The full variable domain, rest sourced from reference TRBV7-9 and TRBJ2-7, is DTGVSQNPRHKITKRGQNVTFRCDPISEHNRLYWYRQTLGQGPEFLTYFQNEAQLEKSRLLSDRFSAERPKGSFSTLEIQRTEQGDSAMYLCASSHSLANADYEQYFGPGTRLTVT.

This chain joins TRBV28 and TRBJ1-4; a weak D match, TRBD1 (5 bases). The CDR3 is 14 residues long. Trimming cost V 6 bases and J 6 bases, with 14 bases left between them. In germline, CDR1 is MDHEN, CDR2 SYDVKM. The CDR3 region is CASRSSGNDEKLFF. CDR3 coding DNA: TGTGCCAGCAGATCTTCAGGGAATGATGAAAAACTGTTTTTT.

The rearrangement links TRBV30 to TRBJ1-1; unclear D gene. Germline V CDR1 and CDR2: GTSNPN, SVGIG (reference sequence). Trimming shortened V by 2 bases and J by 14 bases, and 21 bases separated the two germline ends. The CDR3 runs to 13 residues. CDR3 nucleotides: TGTGCCTGGAGTACGTCTAGTGCAAATCTTCGCTTCTTT. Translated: CAWSTSSANLRFF.

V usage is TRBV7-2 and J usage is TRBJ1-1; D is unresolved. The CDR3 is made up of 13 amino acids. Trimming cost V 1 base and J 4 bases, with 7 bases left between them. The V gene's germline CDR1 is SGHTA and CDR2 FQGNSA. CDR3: CASSLGQVTEAFF. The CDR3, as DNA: TGTGCCAGCAGCTTAGGCCAGGTCACTGAAGCTTTCTTT.

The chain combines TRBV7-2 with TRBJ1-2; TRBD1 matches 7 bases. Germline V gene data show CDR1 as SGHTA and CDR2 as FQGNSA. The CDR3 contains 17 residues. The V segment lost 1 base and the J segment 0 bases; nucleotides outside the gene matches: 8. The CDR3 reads CASSLVGGTAANYGYTF. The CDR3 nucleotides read TGTGCCAGCAGCTTAGTGGGAGGGACAGCAGCTAACTATGGCTACACCTTC.

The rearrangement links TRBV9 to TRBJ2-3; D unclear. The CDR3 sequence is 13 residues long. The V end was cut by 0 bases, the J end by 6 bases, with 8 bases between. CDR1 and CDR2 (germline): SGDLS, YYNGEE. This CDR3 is CASSVGVGDTQYF. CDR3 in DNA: TGTGCCAGCAGCGTAGGGGTCGGGGATACGCAGTATTTT.

The CDR3 DNA is TGCGCCAGCAGCCTAACTGCGGGATCTTCCTACGAGCAGTACTTC. It codes for CASSLTAGSSYEQYF. This chain uses TRBV5-1 with TRBJ2-7; TRBD2 is a possible D gene (6 bases). The CDR3 extends over 15 amino acids. Germline values: CDR1 SGHRS, CDR2 YFSETQ. Trimming stripped 4 bases from V and 1 base from J, with 15 bases between.

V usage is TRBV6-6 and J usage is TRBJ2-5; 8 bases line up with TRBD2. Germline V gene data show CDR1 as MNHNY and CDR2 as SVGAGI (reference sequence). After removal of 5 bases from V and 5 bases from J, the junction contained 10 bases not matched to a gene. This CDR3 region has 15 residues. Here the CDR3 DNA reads TGTGCCAGCAGTGATACTAGCGGAGCTACGGAGACCCAGTACTTC. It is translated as CASSDTSGATETQYF.

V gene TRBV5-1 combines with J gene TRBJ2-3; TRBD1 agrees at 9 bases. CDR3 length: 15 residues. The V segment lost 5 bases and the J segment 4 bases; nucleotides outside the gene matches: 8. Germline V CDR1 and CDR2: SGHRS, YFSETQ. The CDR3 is CASSYNRGLSDTQYF. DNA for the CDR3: TGCGCCAGCAGTTATAACAGGGGGCTTTCAGATACGCAGTATTTT.

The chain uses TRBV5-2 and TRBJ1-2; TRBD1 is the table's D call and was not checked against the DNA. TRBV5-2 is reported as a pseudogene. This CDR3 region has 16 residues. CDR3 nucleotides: TGTGCCAGCAACTTACAGAGAGAGTACGAGACCTATGGCTACACCTTC. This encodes CASNLQREYETYGYTF.

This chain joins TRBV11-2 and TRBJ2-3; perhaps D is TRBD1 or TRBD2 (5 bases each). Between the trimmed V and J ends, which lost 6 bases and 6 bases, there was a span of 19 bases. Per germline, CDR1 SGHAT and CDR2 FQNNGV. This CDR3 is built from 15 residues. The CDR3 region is CASRRPGTSGDTQYF. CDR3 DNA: TGTGCCAGCAGACGACCCGGGACCTCCGGGGATACGCAGTATTTT.

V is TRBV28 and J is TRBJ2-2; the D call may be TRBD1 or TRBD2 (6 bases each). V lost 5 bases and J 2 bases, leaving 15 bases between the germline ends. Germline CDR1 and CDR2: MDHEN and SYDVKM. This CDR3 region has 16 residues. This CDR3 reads CASSRLGGSNTGELFF. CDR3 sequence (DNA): TGTGCCAGCAGTAGGCTAGGGGGGAGCAACACCGGGGAGCTGTTTTTT.